This T cell receptor (beta chain) was documented in a study of identical twins. Germline assignment: CDR1 MNHNS and CDR2 SASEGT. Trimming removed 4 bases from V and 13 bases from J, with 16 bases in between. This CDR3 comprises 13 residues. Comment on this clonotype: Its antigen is not known.

Whole-study results and caveats: There were fewer insertions in abundant cord blood beta clonotypes, but memory repertoires showed no such pattern.

Addition of a universal primer site occurred through template switching, and cDNA carried unique molecular identifiers. TCRdb analysed the 5' RACE reads with MiXCR anew, one entry per CDR3 protein. Here the sample spans about 1.7 million distinct CDR3 sequences, about 32% being singletons. This TCR was recovered from a newborn girl in good health. Material for sequencing was cord blood. The rearrangement links TRBV6-1 to TRBJ1-4; possibly TRBD1 for D (5 bases). This CDR3 reads CASSGGSSGGLFF. CDR3 in DNA: TGTGCCAGCAGTGGTGGTTCATCGGGGGGACTGTTTTTT.